Below, one T cell receptor beta chain is given with its context. The antigen is undetermined. TCRdb reanalysed the 5' RACE reads using MiXCR and keeps one entry per CDR3 protein. The table includes about 560,000 distinct CDR3 sequences, around 16% detected once. These data originate in a study of T-cell memory formation after mild COVID-19. Study information: The TCR clusters were mostly specific to one donor. The study's findings and limits: Mostly located in CM and EM were contracting CD4+ clones, with contracting CD8+ clones located in EMRA. The study found balanced CD4/CD8 in clones contracting day 15 to 85 and a CD4+ lean in later expanders. Some clones that responded were present in memory (sampled pre-infection), which suggests cross-reactive memory joined.

This CDR3 comprises 14 residues. V lost 7 bases, J lost 0 bases, and 10 bases lay in between. Germline V gives CDR1 MNHEY, CDR2 SVGAGI. This receptor was obtained from an adult woman who had mild COVID-19 (a few samples of this study predate the infection). Cell type and time point are not known. Sequencing used PBMCs or a T cell subset sorted from them (not recorded which). This sequence joins TRBV6-5 and TRBJ1-3; maybe TRBD1 (5 bases). CDR3 DNA sequence: TGTGCCAGCATGAGAGGGGCCTCTGGAAACACCATATATTTT. Protein product: CASMRGASGNTIYF.